The 30 T cell receptor beta chains presented below share a single source sample, sequenced in a study of shared clonotypes between healthy human individuals. Data came from immunoSEQ multiplex PCR; TCRdb stores just in-frame clones and leaves some out. The sample gives millions of clones, around 95% of which show up once; 0.13% is in the top ten. Sequenced input: naive CD4+ T cells sorted from blood. Subset: CD45RA+ positively selected. All receptors come from a man between 18 and 29 years old in good health.

This rearrangement joins TRBV5-4 to TRBJ2-5, with D uncertain. V shed 0 bases and J shed 6 bases, with 9 bases lying between them. The CDR3 is 13 residues long. Germline-derived CDR1 and CDR2 are SGHNT and YYREEE (reference sequence). CDR3 bases: TGTGCCAGCAGCTTGGCAGCGCCCCAGACCCAGTACTTC. It translates to CASSLAAPQTQYF.

This sequence joins TRBV5-6 and TRBJ1-5; 8 bases line up with TRBD1. Germline V gives CDR1 SGHDT, CDR2 YYEEEE. The CDR3 covers 14 residues. The J segment lost 7 bases and the V segment lost 6 bases, leaving 9 bases of the junction unmatched. The CDR3 nucleotides read TGTGCCAGCAACCACAGGGGGGGGAACCAGCCCCAGCATTTT. Encoded protein: CASNHRGGNQPQHF.

Regarding this clone: Compared with germline, one end of the junction differs, possibly owing to a read error. As DNA, the CDR3 is TGTGCTAGCAGCTTAGAACGGGGGCCCGACAATGAGCAGTTCTTC. Translated, it gives CASSLERGPDNEQFF. The rearrangement links TRBV7-7 to TRBJ2-1; TRBD1 or TRBD2 may be the D gene (6 bases each). CDR1 and CDR2 (germline): SSHAT, FNYEAQ (reference sequence). There are 15 residues in the CDR3.

The genes are TRBV7-8 and TRBJ2-7, with TRBD1 matching over 10 bases. Trimming took 1 base from V and 3 from J; bases not matched to a gene: 3. From germline, CDR1 is SGHVS and CDR2 FQNEAQ. The CDR3 has 15 residues. The CDR3 reads CASSLVRDRGYEQYF. The CDR3 region has the DNA TGTGCCAGCAGCTTAGTCCGGGACAGGGGCTACGAGCAGTACTTC.

This rearrangement joins TRBV27 to TRBJ1-2; D not resolved. The ends were cut back, 2 bases at V and 8 bases at J, with 12 bases in the middle. Germline-derived CDR1 and CDR2 are MNHEY and SMNVEV (reference sequence). The CDR3 is made up of 13 amino acids. The CDR3 sequence is CASSLSPGLGYTF. The CDR3 DNA follows: TGTGCCAGCAGTTTAAGTCCCGGGCTGGGCTACACCTTC.

This chain connects TRBV15 to TRBJ1-3; D not certain. Trimming left V 0 bases short and J 4 bases short, with 10 bases between. This CDR3 region has 15 residues. Germline V gene sequence: CDR1 LNHNV, CDR2 YYDKDF (reference sequence). CDR3 nucleotide sequence: TGTGCCACCAGCAGAGATACAGATGCAGGAAACACCATATATTTT. This translates into CATSRDTDAGNTIYF. Looking up the rest from reference TRBV15 and TRBJ1-3 gives the full variable domain: DAMVIQNPRYQVTQFGKPVTLSCSQTLNHNVMYWYQQKSSQAPKLLFHYYDKDFNNEADTPDNFQSRRPNTSFCFLDIRSPGLGDTAMYLCATSRDTDAGNTIYFGEGSWLTVV.

About this clone: The identical CDR3 is also encoded by other nucleotide sequences in the sample. The chain links TRBV10-3 to TRBJ1-5; the D is unclear. V lost 2 bases and J 0 bases, leaving 8 bases between the germline ends. The CDR3 loop spans 15 amino acids. The germline gives CDR1 ENHRY, CDR2 SYGVKD. The CDR3 spells CAISEGQDSNQPQHF. DNA for the CDR3: TGTGCCATCAGTGAGGGGCAGGATAGCAATCAGCCCCAGCATTTT.

V gene TRBV19 combines with J gene TRBJ1-1; TRBD1 matches at 9 bases. V trimming: 6 bases; J trimming: 4 bases; junction bases outside the gene matches: 12. Germline V gene lookup returns CDR1 LNHDA and CDR2 SQIVND (reference sequence). CDR3 length: 16 amino acids. In DNA, the CDR3 is TGTGCCAGTAGGGACGGACAGGGGAGGAGTAGCACTGAAGCTTTCTTT. It encodes CASRDGQGRSSTEAFF.

This sequence joins TRBV7-2 and TRBJ1-4; a possible D gene is TRBD1 (5 bases). Germline CDR1 is SGHTA and CDR2 is FQGNSA. V was trimmed by 5 bases and J by 8 bases, leaving 15 bases between them. This CDR3 has 14 residues. CDR3 nucleotides: TGTGCCAGCAGCCTCTCTGGGGGTGCCGAAAAACTGTTTTTT. Protein: CASSLSGGAEKLFF.

The chain joins TRBV2 to TRBJ1-5; maybe TRBD1 (6 bases). V lost 6 bases, J lost 4 bases, and 13 bases lay in between. The CDR3 is 14 amino acids. Germline V gene data show CDR1 as SNHLY and CDR2 as FYNNEI. DNA of the CDR3: TGTGCCAGCAGGGGAGATACAGGGAATCAGCCCCAGCATTTT. Protein sequence: CASRGDTGNQPQHF.

The rearrangement uses TRBV29-1 and TRBJ2-3; 8 bases are a match to TRBD2. Germline V gene data show CDR1 as SQVTM and CDR2 as ANQGSEA. The CDR3 is 15 amino acids. Trimming removed 4 bases from V and 3 bases from J; junction bases left unmatched: 9. In DNA form, the CDR3 reads TGCAGCGTTGTTCCGCGACTAGCGAAGACAGATACGCAGTATTTT. This gives the protein CSVVPRLAKTDTQYF.

The chain employs TRBV7-2 and TRBJ1-4, with D uncertain. Germline CDR1 and CDR2: SGHTA and FQGNSA. This CDR3 is 16 amino acids long. V lost 5 bases and J lost 0, with 13 bases in between. This CDR3 is CASSPKPVATNEKLFF. The CDR3 nucleotides are TGTGCCAGCAGCCCAAAGCCAGTTGCAACTAATGAAAAACTGTTTTTT.

As regards this clone: The sample holds other DNA sequences that translate to the same CDR3. The chain links TRBV7-9 to TRBJ2-2, with a tentative D call TRBD1 (5 bases). V lost 1 base, J lost 4 bases, and 7 bases lay in between. The length of the CDR3 is 14 residues. Looked up from germline, CDR1 is SEHNR and CDR2 is FQNEAQ (reference sequence). The CDR3 spells CASSLVQGTGELFF. The DNA for the CDR3 is TGTGCCAGCAGCTTAGTTCAGGGCACCGGGGAGCTGTTTTTT. The variable domain in full, with the rest retrieved from reference TRBV7-9 and TRBJ2-2, is DTGVSQNPRHKITKRGQNVTFRCDPISEHNRLYWYRQTLGQGPEFLTYFQNEAQLEKSRLLSDRFSAERPKGSFSTLEIQRTEQGDSAMYLCASSLVQGTGELFFGEGSRLTVL.

The chain has TRBV6-1 and TRBJ1-1, with TRBD1 identical over 7 bases. With V trimmed by 6 bases and J by 0 bases, 4 bases remained unmatched. Per germline, CDR1 MNHNS and CDR2 SASEGT. The CDR3 extends over 14 amino acids. Written as DNA, the CDR3 is TGTGCCAGCAGGGCGGGACAGCTGAACACTGAAGCTTTCTTT. Encoded protein: CASRAGQLNTEAFF.

The gene calls are TRBV6-6 and TRBJ1-1; D unclear. The CDR3 length is 14 residues. Germline values: CDR1 MNHNY, CDR2 SVGAGI (reference sequence). The V gene lost 5 bases and the J gene lost 2 bases, with 12 bases spanning the gap. The CDR3, as DNA: TGTGCCAGCAGTGGGCCGGGCCTAAACACTGAAGCTTTCTTT. Translation: CASSGPGLNTEAFF.

The count of this clone is one. V is TRBV5-1 and J is TRBJ2-7; 7 bases line up with TRBD2. In germline, CDR1 is SGHRS, CDR2 YFSETQ. The V segment lost 2 bases and the J segment 4 bases; nucleotides outside the gene matches: 9. The CDR3 is 15 residues long. CDR3 region: CASSFAPSGSYEQYF. CDR3 sequence (DNA): TGCGCCAGCAGCTTCGCTCCTAGCGGAAGTTACGAGCAGTACTTC.

This clone was detected only once. The V call is TRBV6-5, the J call TRBJ1-6; D gene ambiguous. The CDR3 loop spans 14 amino acids. Trimming cost V 5 bases and J 6 bases, with 11 bases left between them. CDR1 and CDR2 (germline): MNHEY, SVGAGI. Here the CDR3 reads CASSRLAFNSPLHF. The CDR3 DNA reads as TGTGCCAGCAGTCGACTGGCGTTTAATTCACCCCTCCACTTT.

V gene TRBV19 combines with J gene TRBJ2-3; TRBD1 agrees at 7 bases. Trimming cost V 1 base and J 3 bases; bases outside gene matches: 13. The CDR3 loop spans 18 amino acids. Germline assignment: CDR1 LNHDA and CDR2 SQIVND (reference sequence). The CDR3: CASSIARPSGGTTDTQYF. In DNA form, the CDR3 reads TGTGCCAGTAGTATAGCCCGCCCCTCAGGGGGAACGACAGATACGCAGTATTTT.

Notes on this clone: The sample contains more than one DNA sequence encoding this CDR3. The chain uses TRBV7-8 and TRBJ2-7; D ambiguous. Germline values: CDR1 SGHVS, CDR2 FQNEAQ. The CDR3 covers 13 residues. V lost 1 base and J 3 bases, leaving 7 bases between the germline ends. The chain's CDR3 is CASSLGQVYEQYF. Written as DNA, the CDR3 is TGTGCCAGCAGCTTAGGGCAAGTCTACGAGCAGTACTTC.

In regard to this clone: Other DNA sequences in the sample encode the same CDR3. The chain joins TRBV6-6 to TRBJ2-7; 8 bases line up with TRBD1. V dropped 2 bases and J dropped 4; count of bases not matched to a gene: 4. The CDR3 runs to 14 residues. CDR1 MNHNY and CDR2 SVGAGI come from the germline V gene (reference sequence). CDR3 DNA sequence: TGTGCCAGCAGTTACCGGACAGGGTATTACGAGCAGTACTTC. Protein sequence: CASSYRTGYYEQYF.

The V call is TRBV12-5, the J call TRBJ2-7, with no clear D. CDR3 length equals 12 residues. The ends were cut back, 7 bases at V and 2 bases at J, with 9 bases in the middle. Germline assignment: CDR1 LGHNT and CDR2 FRNRAP. CDR3 region: CASAYSTYEQYF. CDR3 nucleotides: TGTGCTAGTGCCTACTCAACCTACGAGCAGTACTTC. Full variable domain (outside the CDR3, taken from reference TRBV12-5 and TRBJ2-7): DARVTQTPRHKVTEMGQEVTMRCQPILGHNTVFWYRQTMMQGLELLAYFRNRAPLDDSGMPKDRFSAEMPDATLATLKIQPSEPRDSAVYFCASAYSTYEQYFGPGTRLTVT.

The chain couples TRBV6-5 to TRBJ2-2; D may match TRBD1 or TRBD2 (5 bases each). Germline V gene data show CDR1 as MNHEY and CDR2 as SVGAGI. The CDR3 totals 14 residues. Trimming pared 7 bases from V and 1 base from J, leaving 10 bases between. The CDR3 spells CASTGRVNTGELFF. The CDR3 coding sequence is TGTGCCAGCACAGGGCGGGTGAACACCGGGGAGCTGTTTTTT.

This sequence joins TRBV15 and TRBJ1-3; TRBD1 agrees at 10 bases. J gave up 2 bases and V 8 bases, and 3 bases lay outside the gene matches. The CDR3 extends over 14 amino acids. Germline CDR1 LNHNV, CDR2 YYDKDF (reference sequence). CDR3 loop: CATRQGAPGNTIYF. The CDR3 nucleotides read TGTGCCACCCGACAGGGGGCGCCTGGAAACACCATATATTTT.

The chain couples TRBV7-2 to TRBJ2-1; 7 bases map to TRBD1. The CDR3 spans 12 residues. V trimming: 5 bases; J trimming: 9 bases; junction bases outside the gene matches: 4. Germline V gives CDR1 SGHTA, CDR2 FQGNSA. In nucleotides, the CDR3 is TGTGCCAGCAGCACCCGGACAGGTGAGCAGTTCTTC. Residues: CASSTRTGEQFF.

This rearrangement joins TRBV30 to TRBJ1-4; D gene ambiguous. Germline values: CDR1 GTSNPN, CDR2 SVGIG (reference sequence). V was cut by 0 bases and J by 7 bases, with 9 bases left in between. The CDR3 spans 13 residues. The CDR3 nucleotides read TGTGCCTGGAGTGTGGAACGCGGTGAAAAACTGTTTTTT. Translated: CAWSVERGEKLFF.

To note about this clone: The sample carries other DNA sequences with the same CDR3. The J gene is TRBJ1-2, the V gene TRBV4-3; 7 nucleotides match TRBD1. The CDR3 loop spans 13 amino acids. CDR1 is LGHNA and CDR2 is YSLEER in the germline V gene. Germline trimming cut 3 bases from V and 4 bases from J; bases unmatched to any gene: 2. The CDR3 here is CASSQDRLYGYTF. CDR3 sequence (DNA): TGCGCCAGCAGCCAGGACAGGCTCTATGGCTACACCTTC.

The chain uses TRBV28 and TRBJ1-2; D unclear. V was cut by 2 bases and J by 4 bases, with 11 bases left in between. CDR1 is MDHEN, CDR2 SYDVKM, per germline. This CDR3 has 14 amino acids. As DNA, the CDR3 is TGTGCCAGCAGTTTAGGGGTATCTTCCTATGGCTACACCTTC. This sequence encodes CASSLGVSSYGYTF.

The chain recombines TRBV4-3 with TRBJ2-5, with D perhaps matching TRBD1 or TRBD2 (5 bases each). Germline V gene lookup returns CDR1 LGHNA and CDR2 YSLEER. V lost 1 base and J 5 bases, leaving 14 bases between the germline ends. The CDR3 is made up of 15 amino acids. CDR3 region: CASSQGMGDSETQYF. The CDR3 DNA is TGCGCCAGCAGCCAAGGGATGGGGGATTCCGAGACCCAGTACTTC.

V usage is TRBV2 and J usage is TRBJ1-3, with D unresolved. CDR3 length equals 15 residues. Trimming removed 4 bases from V and 1 base from J, with 11 bases in between. The germline V gene encodes CDR1 SNHLY and CDR2 FYNNEI. The CDR3 nucleotides read TGTGCCAGCAGTGTTGGGCTTCTATCTGGAAACACCATATATTTT. Translation gives CASSVGLLSGNTIYF. Based on the CDR3 plus reference TRBV2 and TRBJ1-3, the full variable domain is EPEVTQTPSHQVTQMGQEVILRCVPISNHLYFYWYRQILGQKVEFLVSFYNNEISEKSEIFDDQFSVERPDGSNFTLKIRSTKLEDSAMYFCASSVGLLSGNTIYFGEGSWLTVV.

This chain links TRBV6-1 with TRBJ1-2, with D maybe TRBD1 (6 bases). CDR3 length: 15 residues. Trimming left V 6 bases short and J 3 bases short, with 17 bases between. The germline V gene has CDR1 MNHNS and CDR2 SASEGT. The CDR3 sequence: CASRLTLGGYYGYTF. Written as DNA, the CDR3 is TGTGCCAGCAGGCTTACCCTGGGGGGCTACTATGGCTACACCTTC.